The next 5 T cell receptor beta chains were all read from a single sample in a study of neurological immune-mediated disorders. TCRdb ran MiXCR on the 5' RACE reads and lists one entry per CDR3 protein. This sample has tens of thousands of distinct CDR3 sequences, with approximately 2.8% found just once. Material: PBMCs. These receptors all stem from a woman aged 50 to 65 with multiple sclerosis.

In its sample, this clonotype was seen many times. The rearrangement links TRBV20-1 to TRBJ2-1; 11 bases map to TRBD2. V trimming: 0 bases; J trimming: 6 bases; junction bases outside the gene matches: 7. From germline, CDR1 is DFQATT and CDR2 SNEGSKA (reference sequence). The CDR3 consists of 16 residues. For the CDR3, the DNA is TGCAGTGCTAGAGATCCCCAGGGGACTAGCGGCAATGAGCAGTTCTTC. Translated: CSARDPQGTSGNEQFF.

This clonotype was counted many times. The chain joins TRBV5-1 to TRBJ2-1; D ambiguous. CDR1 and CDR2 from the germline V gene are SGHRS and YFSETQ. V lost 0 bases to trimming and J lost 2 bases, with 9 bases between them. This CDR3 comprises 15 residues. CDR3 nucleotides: TGCGCCAGCAGCTTGGCGTACTTAGCCTACAATGAGCAGTTCTTC. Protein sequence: CASSLAYLAYNEQFF.

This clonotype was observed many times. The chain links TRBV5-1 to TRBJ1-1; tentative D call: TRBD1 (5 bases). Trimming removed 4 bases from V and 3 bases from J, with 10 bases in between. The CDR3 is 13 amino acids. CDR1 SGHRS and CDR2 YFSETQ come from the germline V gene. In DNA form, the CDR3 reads TGCGCCAGCAGCGGGAGAGGGGACACTGAAGCTTTCTTT. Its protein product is CASSGRGDTEAFF. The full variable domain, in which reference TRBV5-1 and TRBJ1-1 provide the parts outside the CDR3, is KAGVTQTPRYLIKTRGQQVTLSCSPISGHRSVSWYQQTPGQGLQFLFEYFSETQRNKGNFPGRFSGRQFSNSRSEMNVSTLELGDSALYLCASSGRGDTEAFFGQGTRLTVV.

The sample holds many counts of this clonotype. The CDR3 sequence is CSARVGQGAAQHF. The CDR3 bases are TGCAGTGCTAGAGTTGGGCAGGGGGCGGCCCAGCATTTT. The rearrangement joins TRBV20-1 to TRBJ1-5; 8 bases are shared with TRBD1. After removal of 1 base from V and 11 bases from J, the junction contained 7 bases not matched to a gene. From germline, CDR1 is DFQATT and CDR2 SNEGSKA (reference sequence). There are 13 residues in the CDR3.

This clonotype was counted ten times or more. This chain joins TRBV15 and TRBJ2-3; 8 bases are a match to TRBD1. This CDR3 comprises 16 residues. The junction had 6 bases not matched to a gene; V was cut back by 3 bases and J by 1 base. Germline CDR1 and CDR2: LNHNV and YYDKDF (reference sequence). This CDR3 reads CATSSMGDRRTDTQYF. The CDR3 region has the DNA TGTGCCACCAGCAGCATGGGGGACAGGCGCACAGATACGCAGTATTTT.